The 25 T cell receptor beta chains given below trace back to one sample, sequenced in a study of blood T cell repertoires in COVID-19. The repertoire was sequenced with immunoSEQ multiplex PCR; TCRdb's copy has only in-frame clones and lacks some. The sample has some 430,000 clones, 90% seen once. Specimen: PBMCs or T cells enriched from blood (not recorded which). The receptors originated from a man between 18 and 35 years old who had recovered from COVID-19.

The chain couples TRBV2 to TRBJ2-3; 10 positions match TRBD1. The V segment lost 2 bases and the J segment 4 bases; nucleotides outside the gene matches: 6. This CDR3 spans 16 amino acids. CDR1 and CDR2 (germline): SNHLY, FYNNEI. The CDR3 region has the DNA TGTGCCAGCAGTGAACGGACAGGGGGGTACGCAGATACGCAGTATTTT. The encoded protein is CASSERTGGYADTQYF.

V and J are TRBV12-3 or TRBV12-4 and TRBJ1-2; D is possibly TRBD1 (5 bases). The V gene lost 5 bases and the J gene lost 5 bases, with 12 bases spanning the gap. The CDR3 runs to 13 residues. The CDR3 DNA reads TGTGCCAGCAGTCCCAGAAGGACATATGGCTACACCTTC. It encodes CASSPRRTYGYTF.

This clone was seen a handful of times. The rearrangement links TRBV10-1 to TRBJ1-1; TRBD1 might be the D (5 bases). CDR3 length: 14 residues. Trimming pared 5 bases from V and 0 bases from J, leaving 10 bases between. The germline gives CDR1 WNHNN, CDR2 SYGVQD (reference sequence). The CDR3 region is CASSPGGVNTEAFF. CDR3 nucleotides: TGCGCCAGCAGTCCGGGGGGGGTGAACACTGAAGCTTTCTTT.

The chain combines TRBV5-1 with TRBJ1-1; TRBD1 matches at 11 bases. The V segment lost 4 bases and the J segment 3 bases; nucleotides outside the gene matches: 8. The CDR3 sequence is 16 residues long. Germline-derived CDR1 and CDR2 are SGHRS and YFSETQ. CDR3 amino acids: CASSPGTGGGYTEAFF. The CDR3, as DNA: TGCGCCAGCAGCCCGGGGACAGGGGGTGGTTACACTGAAGCTTTCTTT.

This chain joins TRBV14 and TRBJ1-1; perhaps TRBD1 as D (6 bases). Germline V gene lookup returns CDR1 SGHDN and CDR2 FVKESK. V was shortened by 4 bases and J by 7 bases, with 13 bases between the two germline ends. The CDR3 consists of 13 residues. CDR3 sequence (DNA): TGTGCCAGCAGCCTCGGGGGGGCCGTTGAAGCTTTCTTT. Residues: CASSLGGAVEAFF.

This clone was counted once. This chain uses TRBV21-1 with TRBJ1-1. TRBV21-1 is a listed pseudogene. CDR3 size: 16 residues. The CDR3 DNA reads as TGTGCCAGCAGCAAATGGGGGGACTTGGGGAGGACTGAAGCTTTCTTT. It is translated as CASSKWGDLGRTEAFF.

V usage is TRBV6-5 and J usage is TRBJ2-7; 7 nucleotides line up with TRBD1. CDR3 length equals 12 residues. Germline lookup yields CDR1 MNHEY and CDR2 SVGAGI. J was trimmed by 6 bases and V by 8 bases; bases with no gene match: 7. CDR3 nucleotide sequence: TGTGCCAGCCAGACAGGGTGGAGCGAGCAGTACTTC. Its translation: CASQTGWSEQYF.

J is TRBJ1-5 and V is TRBV12-5; 8 positions agree with TRBD1. CDR3 length equals 16 residues. Germline trimming cut 5 bases from V and 7 bases from J; bases unmatched to any gene: 13. Looked up from germline, CDR1 is LGHNT and CDR2 is FRNRAP. CDR3 region: CASGLTGQGEDQPQHF. CDR3 coding DNA: TGTGCTAGTGGTCTGACAGGACAGGGAGAGGACCAGCCCCAGCATTTT.

The CDR3 bases are TGTGCCAGCAGCTGGGCGGGAGTCGGAGAGACCCAGTACTTC. Translated: CASSWAGVGETQYF. The chain joins TRBV9 to TRBJ2-5; 7 bases map to TRBD2. V lost 4 bases, J lost 4 bases, and 7 bases stayed unmatched. The CDR3 consists of 14 residues. The germline V gene encodes CDR1 SGDLS and CDR2 YYNGEE.

The chain uses TRBV13 and TRBJ1-1; D is undetermined. The germline V gene has CDR1 PRHDT and CDR2 FYEKMQ (reference sequence). V lost 7 bases to trimming and J lost 2 bases, with 14 bases between them. The CDR3 is 14 amino acids. CDR3 residues: CASTPSVPNTEAFF. CDR3 DNA: TGTGCCAGCACCCCAAGCGTACCTAACACTGAAGCTTTCTTT.

This chain joins TRBV30 and TRBJ1-6; tentative D call: TRBD1 (5 bases). The CDR3 has 14 amino acids. Germline CDR1 is GTSNPN and CDR2 is SVGIG (reference sequence). The germline V and J ends were trimmed by 1 base and 5 bases, with 9 bases remaining between them. As DNA, the CDR3 is TGTGCCTGGAGTGCAGGGATGGATAATTCACCCCTCCACTTT. This sequence encodes CAWSAGMDNSPLHF.

The sample holds a few counts of this clone. This chain joins TRBV7-9 and TRBJ1-1; TRBD1 aligns across 7 bases. J was trimmed by 1 base and V by 5 bases; bases with no gene match: 7. This CDR3 has 15 residues. Germline V gene lookup returns CDR1 SEHNR and CDR2 FQNEAQ (reference sequence). The CDR3 DNA reads TGTGCCAGCAGCCCCTGGGGGACAGAGAACACTGAAGCTTTCTTT. Its protein product is CASSPWGTENTEAFF.

The CDR3 reads CASSPRLLEGFNQPQHF. DNA of the CDR3: TGTGCCAGCAGCCCCCGGTTGTTGGAGGGTTTCAATCAGCCCCAGCATTTT. V is TRBV5-6 and J is TRBJ1-5; D gene unclear. Germline lookup yields CDR1 SGHDT and CDR2 YYEEEE. The CDR3 runs 17 residues. Trimming pared 4 bases from V and 3 bases from J, leaving 20 bases between.

This clone occurred once. This chain links TRBV7-2 with TRBJ1-6; D perhaps matches TRBD1 (5 bases). Trimming pared 5 bases from V and 13 bases from J, leaving 18 bases between. Germline CDR1 reads SGHTA; CDR2 reads FQGNSA. This CDR3 region has 14 residues. CDR3 in amino acids: CASSPGWGVGPLHF. CDR3 DNA sequence: TGTGCCAGCAGCCCCGGGTGGGGGGTAGGGCCCCTCCACTTT.

This clone showed up just once. This rearrangement joins TRBV28 to TRBJ2-1; 9 bases map to TRBD1. The ends lost 2 bases at V and 5 bases at J; junction bases unmatched: 13. The CDR3 extends over 18 amino acids. Germline loops: CDR1 MDHEN, CDR2 SYDVKM. DNA of the CDR3: TGTGCCAGCAGTTTACCCAAGTGGGGGACAGGGCTTAACAATGAGCAGTTCTTC. Translated, it gives CASSLPKWGTGLNNEQFF.

The rearrangement joins TRBV28 to TRBJ2-1, with TRBD2 matching over 7 bases. Germline CDR1 MDHEN, CDR2 SYDVKM. CDR3 length: 15 amino acids. V trimming: 5 bases; J trimming: 1 base; junction bases outside the gene matches: 5. CDR3 bases: TGTGCCAGCAGTCTGCTCGGGGGGTCCTACAATGAGCAGTTCTTC. Its protein is CASSLLGGSYNEQFF.

J is TRBJ1-1 and V is TRBV28; the match to TRBD1 covers 9 bases. The V gene's germline CDR1 is MDHEN and CDR2 SYDVKM. The CDR3 is 15 residues long. After removal of 5 bases from V and 4 bases from J, the junction contained 8 bases not matched to a gene. DNA for the CDR3: TGTGCCAGCAGTATCTTACAGGGGGCGAGCACTGAAGCTTTCTTT. Translated, it gives CASSILQGASTEAFF.

The chain joins TRBV11-2 to TRBJ1-2, with unresolved D. Germline V gene sequence: CDR1 SGHAT, CDR2 FQNNGV. The CDR3 is made up of 13 amino acids. With 3 bases removed from V and 3 bases from J, the gap between germline ends came to 8 bases. This CDR3 is CASSLTRDYGYTF. The DNA of the CDR3 is TGTGCCAGCAGCTTGACCCGGGACTATGGCTACACCTTC.

This clone has just one count. The V call is TRBV27, the J call TRBJ1-6, with 7 bases that match TRBD1. Germline V gene data show CDR1 as MNHEY and CDR2 as SMNVEV (reference sequence). This CDR3 is built from 17 residues. With 7 bases clipped from V and 0 bases from J, the junction kept 9 bases outside the gene matches. DNA for the CDR3: TGTGCCAGCACCGCGTACAGGGGAAGCTCCTATAATTCACCCCTCCACTTT. Translated, it gives CASTAYRGSSYNSPLHF.

This chain joins TRBV27 and TRBJ2-1; D unclear. The V and J ends lost 3 bases and 15 bases respectively, with 12 bases between them. The CDR3 contains 11 residues. In germline, CDR1 is MNHEY, CDR2 SMNVEV (reference sequence). This CDR3 is CASSFLGAWFF. The DNA for the CDR3 is TGTGCCAGCAGTTTTTTAGGAGCGTGGTTCTTC.

This chain joins TRBV6-5 and TRBJ1-2; weak D call: TRBD1 (6 bases). V lost 2 bases to trimming and J lost 2 bases, with 12 bases between them. The CDR3 runs 15 residues. Germline V lookup: CDR1 MNHEY, CDR2 SVGAGI. The CDR3 sequence: CASSYLGQTNYGYTF. The CDR3 region has the DNA TGTGCCAGCAGTTACCTCGGACAGACGAACTATGGCTACACCTTC.

The chain recombines TRBV18 with TRBJ1-2; 8 nucleotides line up with TRBD1. Germline lookup yields CDR1 KGHSH and CDR2 LQKENI. This CDR3 contains 16 residues. Trimming cost V 2 bases and J 0 bases; bases outside gene matches: 5. In DNA, the CDR3 is TGTGCCAGCTCACCAATGGGGACAGGAGCTAACTATGGCTACACCTTC. Residues: CASSPMGTGANYGYTF.

This clone was counted a single time. The CDR3 is CASSLDSGVYEQYF. The CDR3 DNA reads TGCGCCAGCAGCTTGGATAGCGGGGTTTACGAGCAGTACTTC. This chain uses TRBV5-1 with TRBJ2-7; 8 nucleotides match TRBD2. Germline lookup yields CDR1 SGHRS and CDR2 YFSETQ. The CDR3 covers 14 residues. V was pared by 0 bases and J by 4 bases, with 3 bases of the junction left unmatched. Using reference TRBV5-1 and TRBJ2-7 for the parts outside the CDR3, the full variable domain is KAGVTQTPRYLIKTRGQQVTLSCSPISGHRSVSWYQQTPGQGLQFLFEYFSETQRNKGNFPGRFSGRQFSNSRSEMNVSTLELGDSALYLCASSLDSGVYEQYFGPGTRLTVT.

To note about this clone: The sample carries other DNA sequences with the same CDR3. The chain links TRBV28 to TRBJ1-2, with D possibly being TRBD1 (5 bases). Germline V gene data show CDR1 as MDHEN and CDR2 as SYDVKM. The CDR3 loop spans 13 amino acids. V shed 2 bases and J shed 2 bases, with 6 bases lying between them. DNA for the CDR3: TGTGCCAGCAGTTTACAGGGCAACTATGGCTACACCTTC. Protein sequence: CASSLQGNYGYTF.

V gene TRBV19 combines with J gene TRBJ2-7; 11 bases align to TRBD1. The J segment lost 2 bases and the V segment lost 8 bases, leaving 5 bases of the junction unmatched. The CDR3 extends over 14 amino acids. Per germline, CDR1 LNHDA and CDR2 SQIVND (reference sequence). The CDR3 DNA reads as TGTGCCAGTTCCCCGGGACAGGGGGCCTACGAGCAGTACTTC. It translates to CASSPGQGAYEQYF.